The T cell receptor beta chain described here comes from a study of blood T cell repertoires in COVID-19 (dated by TCRdb to 2019 to 2021). About the full investigation: Collaborator samples came from the United States, Italy and Spain and covered acute and convalescent phases of COVID-19. The prospective study material was composed of cDNA or gDNA derived from T cells, B-cell-depleted T cells, or PBMCs. The dataset comprised deeply sampled blood TCRbeta repertoires from subjects exposed to, actively infected with, or recovered from COVID-19. A freely available public database, intended as a resource for researchers studying the immune response to SARS-CoV-2, is where the repertoires were released. Samples were obtained from the ongoing ImmuneRACE study (first 160 participants) and from about 1,300 subjects provided by 6 global collaborators. Sample metadata almost always included a de-identified subject ID, COVID-19 status, age in years and sex. Where available, HLA class I and class II types were obtained from metadata supplied by the sample provider rather than from assay-based typing. Study-wide conclusions, independent of this receptor: How much clinical and demographic metadata was included differed by source and by participant, and the metadata was provided uncurated.

Whole blood was collected in K2EDTA tubes by collaborating institutions according to the institutions' own protocols. For TCRbeta analysis, collaborators shipped samples as frozen whole blood, isolated PBMCs, or DNA extracted from either of those sample types. From V the trimming removes 1 base and from J it removes 4 bases, while the gene matches leave 0 bases of the junction unaccounted for. CDR3 length: 14 amino acids, cysteine to phenylalanine. Only the CDR3 portion is preserved as DNA: 42 bases, with reading frame beginning at the first base. Based on the germline V gene, the CDR1 and CDR2 sequences are MNHNS and SASEGT. TCRbeta CDR3 regions were amplified from genomic DNA by means of the immunoSEQ Assay, a bias-controlled multiplex PCR. Under the source paper's analysis protocol: The number of nucleated cells in each sample was estimated from the amplification of reference gene primers within the assay. To quantify the absolute abundance of each unique TCRbeta CDR3 rearrangement, sequence reads were collapsed and filtered. Productive Simpson clonality was computed per sample as the square root of Simpson's diversity index over productive rearrangements. As stored in TCRdb, this immuneACCESS dataset retains in-frame rearrangements with V and J assigned. A fraction of the clones does not appear; measured against another copy, unresolved V genes explain less than half of the discrepancy, and the remainder lacks a known reason. The DNA was the basis for D and trimming; V, J and clone size are from that table. Here the sample has approximately 86,000 clones; over 80% occur a single time. Clones ranked in the top ten supply around 3.1% of the sample.

This clone has only one observation. Its cognate antigen has yet to be identified. Base qualities are not recorded, but no much larger clone differs from it by a single base. The TCR originated in a man aged 50-59 years with acute or convalescent COVID-19. The material sequenced was peripheral blood. This chain joins TRBV6-1 to TRBJ1-3, with 8 bases aligning to TRBD1. The DNA sequence is TGTGCCAGCAGTGAAGGGACAGGGGGAAACACCATATATTTT. The encoded protein is CASSEGTGGNTIYF.